The subject of this entry is one TCR beta chain. This record belongs to a study of response to subunit inactivated influenza vaccine. MiXCR, applied by TCRdb to the RT-PCR reads, yields one record per CDR3 protein. Of roughly 500,000 distinct CDR3 sequences listed, 25% are singletons. The CDR3 length is 16 residues. V lost 10 bases and J lost 8; bases outside the gene matches: 17. Germline lookup yields CDR1 MDHEN and CDR2 SYDVKM. The material sequenced was CD4+ T cells sorted from PBMCs, taken about 5 days after vaccination. The V gene is TRBV28, the J gene TRBJ2-2, with 9 bases lining up with TRBD1. The source is a man aged 50 or older who received an inactivated influenza vaccine. The CDR3, as DNA: TGTGCCATCAAACCCCCGGGACAGGGTGGAGGGGGGGAGCTGTTTTTT. Protein: CAIKPPGQGGGGELFF. The whole variable domain, filled in from reference TRBV28 and TRBJ2-2, reads DVKVTQSSRYLVKRTGEKVFLECVQDMDHENMFWYRQDPGLGLRLIYFSYDVKMKEKGDIPEGYSVSREKKERFSLILESASTNQTSMYLCAIKPPGQGGGGELFFGEGSRLTVL.